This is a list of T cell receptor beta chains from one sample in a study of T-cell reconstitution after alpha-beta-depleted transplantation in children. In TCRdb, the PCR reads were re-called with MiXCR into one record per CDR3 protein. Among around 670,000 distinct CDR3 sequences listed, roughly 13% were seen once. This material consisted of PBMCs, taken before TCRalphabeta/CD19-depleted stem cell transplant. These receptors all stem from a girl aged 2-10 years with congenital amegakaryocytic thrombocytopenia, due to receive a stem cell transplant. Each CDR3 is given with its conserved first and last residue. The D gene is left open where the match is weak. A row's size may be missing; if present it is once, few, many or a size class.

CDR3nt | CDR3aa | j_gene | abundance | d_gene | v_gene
TGTGCCAGCACCCCTGGGACCGGGAGGCGTCTTAATGAGCAGTTCTTC | CASTPGTGRRLNEQFF | TRBJ2-1 | few | TRBD2 | TRBV11-2
TGTGCCAGCAGCGAGGACACGGATCGCTCTGGAAACACCATATATTTT | CASSEDTDRSGNTIYF | TRBJ1-3 | many | - | TRBV7-6
TGTGCCAGCAGCCCATCTTCGGGGGTCTCCTACGAGCAGTACTTC | CASSPSSGVSYEQYF | TRBJ2-7 | - | - | TRBV7-9
TGTGCAGATTCGCTAGCGGGTCTTTACAATGAGCAGTTCTTC | CADSLAGLYNEQFF | TRBJ2-1 | few | TRBD2 | TRBV12-3/TRBV12-4
TGTGCCAGCAGCTTAGCTTTGTTCCAGGGTGCTGAAGCTTTCTTT | CASSLALFQGAEAFF | TRBJ1-1 | - | - | TRBV7-6
TGTGCCAGCAGCCCGAGGGTGATCGGGAGGAAATGGACCGGGGAGCTGTTTTTT | CASSPRVIGRKWTGELFF | TRBJ2-2 | few | TRBD2 | TRBV7-8
TGCGCCAGCAGCTTGGCCAATCCCGTGGGGGCCCAGGAGACCCAGTACTTC | CASSLANPVGAQETQYF | TRBJ2-5 | - | - | TRBV5-1
TGTGCCAGCAGCTTTGGGGGCTACCGGGGTCGATTCACTGAAGCTTTCTTT | CASSFGGYRGRFTEAFF | TRBJ1-1 | many | - | TRBV5-6
TGTGCCAGCAGCTTAGATGGGACAGAAGAGACCCAGTACTTC | CASSLDGTEETQYF | TRBJ2-5 | few | TRBD1 | TRBV7-9
TGTGCCAGCAGCCAAGATCGAGTAGCTAATGAAAAACTGTTTTTT | CASSQDRVANEKLFF | TRBJ1-4 | once | - | TRBV3-1
TGTGCCACCTGCTCTTTCGGGATGCATAGGGGCTCGAACACCGGGGAGCTGTTTTTT | CATCSFGMHRGSNTGELFF | TRBJ2-2 | - | - | TRBV11-1
TGCAGTGCTTGGGCACTGGGGGATGAGACCCAGTACTTC | CSAWALGDETQYF | TRBJ2-5 | - | - | TRBV20-1
TGCAGTGCTAGGAATCCTAGCACAGATACGCAGTATTTT | CSARNPSTDTQYF | TRBJ2-3 | many | - | TRBV20-1
TGTGCCAGCAGTTTATCGGAAGGGGGTCATCAGCCCCAGCATTTT | CASSLSEGGHQPQHF | TRBJ1-5 | few | - | TRBV12-3/TRBV12-4
TGTGCCAGCAGCCGAGTACAGGGTTTATACGAGCAGTACTTC | CASSRVQGLYEQYF | TRBJ2-7 | - | - | TRBV27
TGTGCCAGCAGCTTATCGACCCCTGTGGAGTTCTTC | CASSLSTPVEFF | TRBJ2-1 | few | - | TRBV11-2
TGCAGTGCCCCCGGTCCAGGGCGCAACGAGCAGTACTTC | CSAPGPGRNEQYF | TRBJ2-7 | few | - | TRBV20-1
TGTGCCAGCAGTGACGCGGGAGAGGAGACCCAGTACTTC | CASSDAGEETQYF | TRBJ2-5 | - | TRBD2 | TRBV12-3/TRBV12-4
TGCAGTGGCTACGACGACATGGGGAGGAGCTCCTACGAGCAGTACTTC | CSGYDDMGRSSYEQYF | TRBJ2-7 | - | - | TRBV20-1
TGCGCCAGCAGCTTCCTTACAGGGGGCATCCAAGAGACCCAGTACTTC | CASSFLTGGIQETQYF | TRBJ2-5 | - | TRBD1 | TRBV5-1
TGCGCCAGCAGAATGGTGGTGCGAGTCCCAGCAGATACGCAGTATTTT | CASRMVVRVPADTQYF | TRBJ2-3 | few | - | TRBV5-1
TGTGCCAGCAACCCGACTAGCCATCAAGAGACCCAGTACTTC | CASNPTSHQETQYF | TRBJ2-5 | few | TRBD2 | TRBV14
TGCAGTGCTAGAGATGGGACTAGCGAGTACAATGAGCAGTTCTTC | CSARDGTSEYNEQFF | TRBJ2-1 | many | TRBD2 | TRBV20-1
TGCGCCAGCAGCCTACTTGAAGAGACCCAGTACTTC | CASSLLEETQYF | TRBJ2-5 | many | - | TRBV5-1
TGTGCCAGCAGTGATAAAGGAGGGGAGCGCACCGGGGAGCTGTTTTTT | CASSDKGGERTGELFF | TRBJ2-2 | - | - | TRBV2
TGCGCCAGCAGAAGGGGTTCTGAGTCCAAAAACATTCAGTACTTC | CASRRGSESKNIQYF | TRBJ2-4 | many | - | TRBV5-1
TGTGCCAGCAGCTCTCGTAACAGGGGGCAAAACGAGCAGTACTTC | CASSSRNRGQNEQYF | TRBJ2-7 | - | TRBD1 | TRBV7-9
TGCGCCAGCAGCTTGGGCGTTTCTCTAGCGGGAGGGCCGTCGGACGAGCAGTACTTC | CASSLGVSLAGGPSDEQYF | TRBJ2-7 | many | TRBD2 | TRBV5-1
TGCAGTGCTAGACCGGGAGGCCCCCTGGATGAAGCTTTCTTT | CSARPGGPLDEAFF | TRBJ1-1 | - | - | TRBV20-1
TGCAGTGCTAGAGAGGGGCCACCCTACAATGAGCAGTTCTTC | CSAREGPPYNEQFF | TRBJ2-1 | many | - | TRBV20-1
TGCGCCGGGGCTCGGGATCCCAGTCTTGACACCGGGGAGCTGTTTTTT | CAGARDPSLDTGELFF | TRBJ2-2 | many | - | TRBV5-1
TGTGCCACCAGCTACCGCGGGTTTCCCGACTTTGGGGCCAACGTCCTGACTTTC | CATSYRGFPDFGANVLTF | TRBJ2-6 | - | - | TRBV15
TGTGCCAGCAGCCCTATAGCGGGACTCACAGATACGCAGTATTTT | CASSPIAGLTDTQYF | TRBJ2-3 | many | TRBD2 | TRBV28
TGTGCCATCAGTGGGTCAATCGGACAGGGGGCGCTTAGGCCTGACACTGAAGCTTTCTTT | CAISGSIGQGALRPDTEAFF | TRBJ1-1 | - | TRBD1 | TRBV10-3
TGTGCCAGCAGTGAAGCGCTAAGACTGCCGCAAGAGACCCAGTACTTC | CASSEALRLPQETQYF | TRBJ2-5 | - | - | TRBV6-1
TGTGCCAGCAGCTTAGGGGCTGATCAATCCATCTTCTTC | CASSLGADQSIFF | TRBJ2-1 | - | - | TRBV7-9
TGCAGTGCCGTCCGGGACAGGATGAACACTGAAGCTTTCTTT | CSAVRDRMNTEAFF | TRBJ1-1 | - | TRBD1 | TRBV20-1